This T cell receptor (beta chain) derives from a study of T cell responses to AZD1222 COVID-19 vaccine (dated by TCRdb to the early 2020s). With respect to the entire study: A total of around 240 trial participants underwent TCR sequencing, of whom roughly 210 had received two doses of AZD1222 and around 25 had received two doses of the MenACWY control vaccine. Trial participants were enrolled into age subgroups of 18-55, 56-69 and 70-plus years, which contained about 150, 27 and 61 TCR-sequenced participants, respectively.

Per the publication, the time point label means: about 28 days (+/-7) after the second vaccine dose. AZD1222 recipients whose second dose came at about 4 weeks and those whose second dose came at about 12 weeks were combined into one group, since spike-specific TCR depth and breadth did not differ between the two schedules. Samples from vaccinated people were obtained from the UK trials COV001 and COV002, which included a single-blind randomized controlled phase 2/3 trial of AZD1222 (ChAdOx1 nCoV-19) in healthy adults. For TCRbeta chain sequencing, PBMC samples from trial participants were taken at day 0 and at day 28 after the second dose. The CDR3 regions of human TCRbeta chains were analyzed by immunosequencing. Concerning the study's data processing: TCRs in the repertoires were compared against a reference library of SARS-CoV-2-specific TCRs that had been generated with the MIRA antigen-specificity platform. Breadth meant the fraction of unique TCRs that were SARS-CoV-2-associated, whereas depth meant the fraction of total T cells that were SARS-CoV-2-associated. Using the MIRA data, each spike-specific TCR was mapped to the spike region that the TCR reacts to and placed in a CD4 or CD8 class. Log10-transformed breadth and depth values were compared by one-way ANOVA with Sidak's multiple comparisons tests. TCRdb obtained this table from immuneACCESS and retained in-frame rearrangements with V and J assigned. These tables miss some clones; where compared with another copy, unresolved V genes account for less than half of the shortfall, and the remainder is unexplained. V and J calls and clone size are those listed in that table; D and trimming were worked out from the DNA. The sample records about 160,000 clones, roughly 90% of which are singletons. The top ten constitute more than 4% of the sample.

About this clone: No antigen is known for it. Per-base quality was not reported, and no clone a single base away is much larger than it.

Summary of the overall study and its limitations: Spike-specific TCR breadth and depth rose significantly after two AZD1222 doses compared with day 0 and with MenACWY recipients. Participants were mostly white British, with more females than males. The authors suggested clonal diversity may have been underestimated. The whole spike protein was spanned by vaccine-associated CD4 TCRs, and dominant responses were seen in regions 160-218 and 743-854. Because no samples from the day 14 peak response were available, repertoires could be characterized only after the peak T cell response. Conclusions about previously exposed vaccinees are limited, since just six AZD1222 recipients were seropositive for SARS-CoV-2 at baseline. The 56-69-year group was small, and its depth increase did not reach significance, likely because of low power. Reportedly, almost half of the unique spike-specific TCRs recognized epitopes lying outside the regions that are mutated in the B.1.351 and B.1.1.7 variants.

V is pared back by 6 bases and J by 3 bases, with 8 bases lying between the germline termini. Spanning cysteine to phenylalanine, the CDR3 consists of 13 amino acids. Solely the CDR3 DNA is kept, with 39 bases framed from the first base. From a lookup of the germline V gene, CDR1 and CDR2 are LGHNA and YNFKEQ. Specimen: peripheral blood, collected 28 days after the second AZD1222 dose. The rearrangement combines TRBV4-2 with TRBJ1-4, with the D gene not confidently named. The TCR comes from an adult who received the AZD1222 COVID-19 vaccine. The encoded CDR3 is CASRREANEKLFF. The sequenced DNA is TGTGCCAGCAGGAGGGAGGCTAATGAAAAACTGTTTTTT.